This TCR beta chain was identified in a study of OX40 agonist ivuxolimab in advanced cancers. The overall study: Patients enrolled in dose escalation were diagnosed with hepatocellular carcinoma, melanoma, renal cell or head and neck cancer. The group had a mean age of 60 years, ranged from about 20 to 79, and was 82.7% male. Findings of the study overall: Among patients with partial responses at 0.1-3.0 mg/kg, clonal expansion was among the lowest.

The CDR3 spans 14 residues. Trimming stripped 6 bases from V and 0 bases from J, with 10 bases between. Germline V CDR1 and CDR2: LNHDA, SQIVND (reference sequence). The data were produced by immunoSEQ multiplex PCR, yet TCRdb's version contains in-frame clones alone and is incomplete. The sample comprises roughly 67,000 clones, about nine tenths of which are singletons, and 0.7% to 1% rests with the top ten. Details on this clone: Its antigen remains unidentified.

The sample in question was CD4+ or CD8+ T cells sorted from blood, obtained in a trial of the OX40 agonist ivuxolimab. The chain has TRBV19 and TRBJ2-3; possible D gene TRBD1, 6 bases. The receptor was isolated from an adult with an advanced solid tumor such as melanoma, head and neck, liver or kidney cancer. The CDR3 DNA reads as TGTGCCAGTAGCGAACAGGGTAGCACAGATACGCAGTATTTT. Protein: CASSEQGSTDTQYF.